The 30 T cell receptor beta chains reported below all come from one sample, sequenced in a study of T cells expressing NK-cell markers. TCRdb reprocessed the 5' RACE reads and keeps a single row for each CDR3 protein, giving no DNA. Its table lists 300,000 to 500,000 distinct CDR3 sequences. The material sequenced was blood T cells: a sorted CD56 or NKG2C T cell subset, CD4+ or CD8+ T cells, or bulk PBMC T cells (not recorded which). The receptors come from a woman aged 45-60 years in good health.

V and J are TRBV4-2 and TRBJ2-1; TCRdb lists TRBD2, though no DNA is available to test this call. In germline, CDR1 is LGHNA, CDR2 YNFKEQ. There are 17 residues in the CDR3. The CDR3 loop is CASSQDASGGGYNEQFF.

The chain uses TRBV7-2 and TRBJ1-2; checking the TCRdb D call of TRBD1 is not possible without DNA. This CDR3 has 13 amino acids. The germline gives CDR1 SGHTA, CDR2 FQGNSA. CDR3: CASSLRQGLGYTF.

This rearrangement joins TRBV11-3 to TRBJ2-5. Germline V gene lookup returns CDR1 SGHNT and CDR2 YENEEA. The CDR3 consists of 13 residues. This chain's CDR3 is CASSLHQKETQYF.

The V call is TRBV25-1, the J call TRBJ1-5; with no DNA, the TCRdb D assignment of TRBD1 cannot be verified. CDR1 MGHDK and CDR2 SYGVNS come from the germline V gene. The CDR3 totals 15 residues. CDR3 region: CASSAGTFSSSPQHF.

The chain has TRBV5-1 and TRBJ1-1; TCRdb indicates TRBD1, and absent DNA this call remains unverified. The CDR3 is made up of 17 amino acids. In germline, CDR1 is SGHRS, CDR2 YFSETQ. The CDR3 spells CASSPDLRQGMNTEAFF.

V usage is TRBV12-3 or TRBV12-4 and J usage is TRBJ2-3; with no DNA, the TCRdb D assignment of TRBD2 cannot be verified. CDR3 length: 18 residues. The CDR3 reads CASSLTGDASAGTDTQYF.

This chain links TRBV12-3 or TRBV12-4 with TRBJ2-5; without DNA, the TCRdb call of TRBD1 cannot be checked. This CDR3 region has 16 residues. CDR3 amino acids: CASRPPPGTNQETQYF.

The J gene is TRBJ2-2, the V gene TRBV19; the TCRdb call, TRBD1, lacks DNA for checking. CDR3 length: 15 residues. Looked up from germline, CDR1 is LNHDA and CDR2 is SQIVND (reference sequence). CDR3 residues: CASLLWGGNTGELFF.

The chain has TRBV29-1 and TRBJ2-5; with no DNA, the TCRdb D assignment of TRBD1 cannot be verified. In germline, CDR1 is SQVTM, CDR2 ANQGSEA. The CDR3 loop spans 16 amino acids. The CDR3 loop is CSVRGTGDTDWETQYF.

The chain has TRBV21-1 and TRBJ2-5; TCRdb returns TRBD1, unconfirmable since there is no DNA. TRBV21-1 is a listed pseudogene. The CDR3 is 18 residues long. CDR3 region: CASSESRRDRMNQETQYF.

The chain employs TRBV12-3 or TRBV12-4 and TRBJ2-3; TCRdb designates TRBD2, a call that cannot be tested without DNA. This CDR3 contains 16 residues. The CDR3 loop is CASSSLWREIADTQYF.

This chain uses TRBV6-2 or TRBV6-3 with TRBJ2-1; checking the TCRdb D call of TRBD2 is not possible without DNA. The CDR3 length is 12 residues. CDR1 and CDR2 (germline): MNHEY, SVGEGT. CDR3 residues: CASGRTNNEQFF.

This sequence joins TRBV5-1 and TRBJ1-2; lacking DNA, the TRBD1 call made by TCRdb goes unchecked. The CDR3 length is 12 residues. Germline V CDR1 and CDR2: SGHRS, YFSETQ. CDR3: CASSSRAAGYTF.

This chain uses TRBV10-1 with TRBJ2-3. CDR1 is WNHNN, CDR2 SYGVQD, per germline (reference sequence). The CDR3 totals 15 residues. CDR3 amino acids: CASSESGLSTDTQYF.

The CDR3 protein is CASSQARDNLRETQYF. The genes are TRBV7-9 and TRBJ2-5; checking the TCRdb D call of TRBD1 is not possible without DNA. Per the germline V gene, CDR1 is SEHNR and CDR2 is FQNEAQ (reference sequence). The CDR3 length is 16 residues.

V and J are TRBV20-1 and TRBJ2-7; TCRdb's assignment of TRBD1 cannot be checked, as there is no DNA. From germline, CDR1 is DFQATT and CDR2 SNEGSKA (reference sequence). The CDR3 contains 14 residues. CDR3 amino acids: CSANGPRPPYEQYF.

CDR3 protein: CASSLWRSRELFF. V usage is TRBV5-4 and J usage is TRBJ2-2. Germline loops: CDR1 SGHNT, CDR2 YYREEE (reference sequence). CDR3 size: 13 residues.

The V call is TRBV27, the J call TRBJ1-2; TCRdb's D call, TRBD1, is unchecked because there is no DNA. Germline loops: CDR1 MNHEY, CDR2 SMNVEV (reference sequence). The CDR3 runs to 15 residues. CDR3 sequence reads: CASSLLAGNMGGYTF.

The gene calls are TRBV29-1 and TRBJ2-1; TCRdb gives TRBD1 as the D gene, but with no DNA this cannot be confirmed. CDR3 length equals 14 residues. From germline, CDR1 is SQVTM and CDR2 ANQGSEA. This chain's CDR3 is CSTVGGASYNEQFF.

The chain couples TRBV4-1 to TRBJ1-3. CDR3 length equals 13 residues. Germline V gene sequence: CDR1 MGHRA, CDR2 YSYEKL. The CDR3 sequence: CASSQLIGNTIYF.

J is TRBJ2-3 and V is TRBV12-3 or TRBV12-4; TCRdb's D call, TRBD2, is unchecked because there is no DNA. This CDR3 has 14 amino acids. The CDR3 here is CATRPGQAKYTQYF.

This CDR3 is CASSLEGQWNSNTGELFF. This chain uses TRBV11-3 with TRBJ2-2; there is no DNA to check the TCRdb D call of TRBD1. The CDR3 consists of 18 residues. Germline lookup yields CDR1 SGHNT and CDR2 YENEEA.

The chain is built from TRBV4-2 and TRBJ2-5; TCRdb returns TRBD1, unconfirmable since there is no DNA. The CDR3 has 16 amino acids. Looked up from germline, CDR1 is LGHNA and CDR2 is YNFKEQ. CDR3 region: CASSQTTRPPQETQYF.

CDR3 region: CASSPGTGTNEQFF. This sequence joins TRBV4-1 and TRBJ2-1; TCRdb's D call of TRBD1 is untestable without DNA. Germline CDR1 and CDR2: MGHRA and YSYEKL. The CDR3 runs to 14 residues.

The V call is TRBV27, the J call TRBJ2-7; TCRdb designates TRBD1, a call that cannot be tested without DNA. The CDR3 has 13 amino acids. CDR1 is MNHEY, CDR2 SMNVEV, per germline (reference sequence). CDR3 sequence reads: CASSWGPRYEQYF.

The chain combines TRBV7-9 with TRBJ2-5; TCRdb names TRBD1, which stays unverified in the absence of DNA. The CDR3 extends over 15 amino acids. Per germline, CDR1 SEHNR and CDR2 FQNEAQ (reference sequence). The CDR3 sequence: CASSGPGQSSKTQYF.

The chain has TRBV21-1 and TRBJ2-7; absent DNA, TCRdb's TRBD2 call cannot be checked. TRBV21-1 is a pseudogene locus. This CDR3 has 14 residues. The CDR3 loop is CASSMEVLGYEQYF.

The gene calls are TRBV5-5 and TRBJ2-5; TCRdb gives TRBD2 as the D gene, but with no DNA this cannot be confirmed. CDR3 size: 16 residues. Per germline, CDR1 SGHKS and CDR2 YYEKEE (reference sequence). CDR3 residues: CASSFQSGGSGETQYF.

The chain carries TRBV18 and TRBJ2-5; TCRdb indicates TRBD2, and absent DNA this call remains unverified. This CDR3 is 17 amino acids long. Germline loops: CDR1 KGHSH, CDR2 LQKENI. CDR3 amino acids: CASSPLGLAGGSETQYF.

This chain links TRBV7-8 with TRBJ2-1. CDR3 length: 15 amino acids. Per germline, CDR1 SGHVS and CDR2 FQNEAQ. The CDR3 here is CASLGASGDYNEQFF.